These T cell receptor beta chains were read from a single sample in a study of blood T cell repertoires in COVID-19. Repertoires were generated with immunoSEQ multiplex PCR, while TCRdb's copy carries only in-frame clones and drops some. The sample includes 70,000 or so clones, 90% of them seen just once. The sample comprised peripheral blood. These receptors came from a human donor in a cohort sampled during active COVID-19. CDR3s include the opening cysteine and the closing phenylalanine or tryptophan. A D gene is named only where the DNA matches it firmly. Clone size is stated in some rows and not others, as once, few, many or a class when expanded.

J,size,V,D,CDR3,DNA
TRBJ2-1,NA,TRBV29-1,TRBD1,CSVDRTGTGTFF,TGCAGCGTTGACCGTACCGGGACAGGGACGTTCTTC
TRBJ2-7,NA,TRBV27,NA,CASSLVGVGPYEQYF,TGTGCCAGCAGTTTAGTAGGGGTAGGGCCTTACGAGCAGTACTTC
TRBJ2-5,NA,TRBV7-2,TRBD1,CASSSDRTGRETQYF,TGTGCCAGCAGCTCGGACCGGACAGGGCGGGAGACCCAGTACTTC
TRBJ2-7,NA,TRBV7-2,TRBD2,CASSLNLREAHTYEQYF,TGTGCCAGCAGCTTAAATTTGCGGGAGGCCCATACCTACGAGCAGTACTTC
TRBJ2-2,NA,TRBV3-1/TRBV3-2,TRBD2,CASSRILAGDTGELFF,TGTGCCAGCAGCCGAATACTAGCGGGAGACACCGGGGAGCTGTTTTTT
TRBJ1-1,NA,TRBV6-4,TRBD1,CASSRGTGGPTEAFF,TGTGCCAGTTCCAGAGGGACAGGGGGTCCCACTGAAGCTTTCTTT
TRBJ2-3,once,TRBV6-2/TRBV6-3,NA,CASSYPADRYSTDTQYF,TGTGCCAGCAGTTACCCGGCCGACAGGTACAGCACAGATACGCAGTATTTT
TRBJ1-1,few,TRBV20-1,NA,CSATRGTWAFF,TGCAGTGCGACCAGGGGAACATGGGCTTTCTTT
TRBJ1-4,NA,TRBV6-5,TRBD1,CASSYRGQDHEKLFF,TGTGCCAGCAGTTACCGGGGACAGGACCATGAAAAACTGTTTTTT
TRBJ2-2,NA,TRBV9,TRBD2,CASSTSGRSNTGELFF,TGTGCCAGCAGCACTAGCGGGAGGTCGAACACCGGGGAGCTGTTTTTT
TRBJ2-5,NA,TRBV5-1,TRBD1,CASSLEGQGPSETQYF,TGCGCCAGCAGCTTGGAGGGACAGGGACCCTCTGAGACCCAGTACTTC
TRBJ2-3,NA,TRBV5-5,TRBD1,CASSSRTGGAADTQYF,TGTGCCAGCAGCTCTCGGACAGGGGGCGCAGCAGATACGCAGTATTTT
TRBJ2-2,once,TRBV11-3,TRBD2,CASSLGLAAGELFF,TGTGCCAGCAGCTTAGGACTAGCGGCCGGGGAGCTGTTTTTT
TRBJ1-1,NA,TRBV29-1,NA,CSVDLTGTEAFF,TGCAGCGTCGACTTGACCGGCACTGAAGCTTTCTTT
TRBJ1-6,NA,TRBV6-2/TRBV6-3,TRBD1,CASSRPDRGLSPLHF,TGTGCCAGCAGTCGACCCGACAGGGGGCTTTCACCCCTCCACTTT
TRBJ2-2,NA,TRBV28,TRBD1,CASSGGFGTGNTGELFF,TGTGCCAGCAGTGGGGGGTTCGGGACAGGGAACACCGGGGAGCTGTTTTTT
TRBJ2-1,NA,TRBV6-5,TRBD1,CASSATGASYNEQFF,TGTGCCAGCAGCGCGACAGGGGCGTCCTACAATGAGCAGTTCTTC
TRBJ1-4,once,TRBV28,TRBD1,CASGRQGRNEKLFF,TGTGCCAGCGGGAGACAGGGGCGAAATGAAAAACTGTTTTTT
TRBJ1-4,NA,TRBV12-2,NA,CASRGEGGLFF,TGTGCAAGTCGAGGTGAAGGGGGACTGTTTTTT
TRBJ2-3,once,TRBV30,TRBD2,CAWNSLAGGYYSTDTQYF,TGTGCCTGGAACTCACTAGCGGGAGGTTACTATAGCACAGATACGCAGTATTTT
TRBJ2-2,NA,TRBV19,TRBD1,CASSIPRTGSGELFF,TGTGCCAGTAGTATACCTCGGACAGGCAGCGGGGAGCTGTTTTTT
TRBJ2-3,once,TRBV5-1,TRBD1,CASSLAGDRRYSTDTQYF,TGCGCCAGCAGCTTGGCCGGGGACAGGCGGTATAGCACAGATACGCAGTATTTT
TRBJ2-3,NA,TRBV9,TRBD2,CASTSGLAQLTDTQYF,TGTGCCAGCACCAGTGGACTAGCGCAGCTCACAGATACGCAGTATTTT
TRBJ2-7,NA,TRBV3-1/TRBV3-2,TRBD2,CASSPATSGSSVEQYF,TGTGCCAGCAGCCCCGCGACTAGCGGGAGTTCGGTCGAGCAGTACTTC
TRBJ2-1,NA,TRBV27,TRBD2,CASSFGGRAYNEQFF,TGTGCCAGCAGTTTCGGCGGGAGGGCCTACAATGAGCAGTTCTTC
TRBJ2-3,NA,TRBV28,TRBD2,CASSFASGMRDTQYF,TGTGCCAGCAGTTTTGCTAGCGGGATGAGGGATACGCAGTATTTT
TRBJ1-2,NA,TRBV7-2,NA,CASSLTGLGSASGYTF,TGTGCCAGCAGCTTAACCGGGTTGGGGAGTGCTAGTGGCTACACCTTC
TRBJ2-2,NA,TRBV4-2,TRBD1,CASSQTVAQGAYTGELFF,TGTGCCAGCAGCCAAACGGTCGCCCAGGGGGCTTACACCGGGGAGCTGTTTTTT
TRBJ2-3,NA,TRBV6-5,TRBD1,CASSLRTGARSTQYF,TGTGCCAGCAGCTTAAGGACAGGGGCTCGATCTACGCAGTATTTT
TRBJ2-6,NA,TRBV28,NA,CASLSPGVSGANVLTF,TGTGCCAGTCTCTCCCCGGGAGTCTCTGGGGCCAACGTCCTGACTTTC
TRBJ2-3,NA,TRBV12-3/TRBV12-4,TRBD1,CASSRTGADTQYF,TGTGCCAGCAGTAGGACAGGGGCAGATACGCAGTATTTT
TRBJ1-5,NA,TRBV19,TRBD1,CASSRDRDQPQHF,TGTGCCAGTAGTAGAGACAGGGATCAGCCCCAGCATTTT
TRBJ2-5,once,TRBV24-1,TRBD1,CATSDFNRGAETQYF,TGTGCCACCAGTGATTTTAACAGGGGGGCGGAGACCCAGTACTTC
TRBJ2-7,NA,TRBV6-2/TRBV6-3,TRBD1,CASSYAGTGSYEQYF,TGTGCCAGCAGTTACGCCGGGACAGGCTCCTACGAGCAGTACTTC
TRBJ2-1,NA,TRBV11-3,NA,CASNKGVGNEQFF,TGTGCCAGCAACAAAGGGGTAGGGAATGAGCAGTTCTTC
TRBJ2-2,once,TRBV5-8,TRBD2,CASSLGVSGMNTGELFF,TGTGCCAGCAGCTTGGGGGTTAGCGGGATGAACACCGGGGAGCTGTTTTTT
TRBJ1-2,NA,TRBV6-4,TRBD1,CASKAGTGDGYTF,TGTGCCAGTAAAGCCGGGACAGGGGACGGCTACACCTTC
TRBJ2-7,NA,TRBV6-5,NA,CASSYSQTSIYEQYF,TGTGCCAGCAGTTACTCACAGACATCTATTTACGAGCAGTACTTC
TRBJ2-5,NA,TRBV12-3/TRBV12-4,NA,CASSPPLGAQYF,TGTGCCAGCAGTCCCCCGTTAGGGGCCCAGTACTTC
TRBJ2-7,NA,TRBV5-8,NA,CASRQGPYEQYF,TGTGCCAGCAGACAGGGTCCCTACGAGCAGTACTTC